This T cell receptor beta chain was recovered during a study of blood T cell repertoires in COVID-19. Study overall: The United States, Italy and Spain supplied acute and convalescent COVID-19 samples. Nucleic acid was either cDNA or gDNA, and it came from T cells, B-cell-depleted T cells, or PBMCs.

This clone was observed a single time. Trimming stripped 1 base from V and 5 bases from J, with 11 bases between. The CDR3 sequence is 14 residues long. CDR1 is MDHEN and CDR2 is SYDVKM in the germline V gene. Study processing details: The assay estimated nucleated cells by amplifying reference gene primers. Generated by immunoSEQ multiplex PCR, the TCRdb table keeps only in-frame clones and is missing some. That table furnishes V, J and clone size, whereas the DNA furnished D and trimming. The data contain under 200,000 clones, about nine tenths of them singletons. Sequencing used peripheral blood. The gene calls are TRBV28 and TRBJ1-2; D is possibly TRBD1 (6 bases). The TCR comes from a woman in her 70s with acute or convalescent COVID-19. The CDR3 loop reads CASSLFRQAYGYTF. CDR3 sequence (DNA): TGTGCCAGCAGTTTATTCCGACAGGCTTATGGCTACACCTTC.